These T cell receptor beta chains were read from a single sample in a study of blood T cell repertoires in COVID-19. The protocol was immunoSEQ multiplex PCR, while the TCRdb copy is restricted to in-frame clones and leaves out a portion. The repertoire holds 300,000 to 400,000 clones, with roughly 90% as singletons. The sequenced sample was PBMCs or T cells enriched from blood (not recorded which). The origin of the receptors is a woman aged 25 to 39 with acute COVID-19. Both conserved end residues are part of each CDR3. The D gene is left open where the match is weak. Some rows mark clone size as missing; the rest say once, few, many or name a class of expanded clone.

CDR3 DNA: TGTGCCAGCAGCGAACGGGACAGGGATTACAATGAGCAGTTCTTC
CDR3 protein: CASSERDRDYNEQFF
CDR3 length: 15
J gene: TRBJ2-1
clone size: .
V gene: TRBV9
D gene: TRBD1

CDR3 DNA: TGTGCCAGCAGTGAAAGGAGACAGGGCAACTATGGCTACACCTTC
CDR3 protein: CASSERRQGNYGYTF
CDR3 length: 15
J gene: TRBJ1-2
clone size: .
V gene: TRBV2
D gene: TRBD1

CDR3 DNA: TGTGCCAGCAGCTTCCAAGCGGGGGCAAACTACGAGCAGTACTTC
CDR3 protein: CASSFQAGANYEQYF
CDR3 length: 15
J gene: TRBJ2-7
clone size: .
V gene: TRBV5-6
D gene: TRBD2

CDR3 DNA: TGCAGCTTCCACCTTCAGGACAGGGGTACCTACGAGCAGTACTTC
CDR3 protein: CSFHLQDRGTYEQYF
CDR3 length: 15
J gene: TRBJ2-7
clone size: .
V gene: TRBV29-1
D gene: TRBD1

CDR3 DNA: TGCGCCAGCAGTGATTCCGGGTCTGGAAACACCATATATTTT
CDR3 protein: CASSDSGSGNTIYF
CDR3 length: 14
J gene: TRBJ1-3
clone size: .
V gene: TRBV10-1
D gene: .

CDR3 DNA: TGTGCCTGGAGGACAGGGTGGGTCTCTGAAGCTTTCTTT
CDR3 protein: CAWRTGWVSEAFF
CDR3 length: 13
J gene: TRBJ1-1
clone size: .
V gene: TRBV30
D gene: TRBD1

CDR3 DNA: TGCGCCAGCAGCCTTACGGGACAGGGGAATGGCTACACCTTC
CDR3 protein: CASSLTGQGNGYTF
CDR3 length: 14
J gene: TRBJ1-2
clone size: .
V gene: TRBV5-1
D gene: TRBD1

CDR3 DNA: TGTGCCATCAGTCCGGCTAGCGGGGGCACCTACAATGAGCAGTTCTTC
CDR3 protein: CAISPASGGTYNEQFF
CDR3 length: 16
J gene: TRBJ2-1
clone size: .
V gene: TRBV10-3
D gene: TRBD2

CDR3 DNA: TGTGCCAGCAGCCCCCCGACAGGGCCCTCCTACGAGCAGTACTTC
CDR3 protein: CASSPPTGPSYEQYF
CDR3 length: 15
J gene: TRBJ2-7
clone size: .
V gene: TRBV7-9
D gene: TRBD1

CDR3 DNA: TGTGCCAGTAGTATCTCCGCGTACCCTAACTATGGCTACACCTTC
CDR3 protein: CASSISAYPNYGYTF
CDR3 length: 15
J gene: TRBJ1-2
clone size: .
V gene: TRBV19
D gene: .

CDR3 DNA: TGTGCCAGCAGCTTGGCCCTAGGGGACGAGCAGTACTTC
CDR3 protein: CASSLALGDEQYF
CDR3 length: 13
J gene: TRBJ2-7
clone size: .
V gene: TRBV5-6
D gene: .

CDR3 DNA: TGTGCCAGTAGTATTGGGGACAGCTCTGGAAACACCATATATTTT
CDR3 protein: CASSIGDSSGNTIYF
CDR3 length: 15
J gene: TRBJ1-3
clone size: .
V gene: TRBV19
D gene: TRBD1

CDR3 DNA: TGTGCCCAGCAGGAACGGGGGGGCGGAAATGAGCAGTTCTTC
CDR3 protein: CAQQERGGGNEQFF
CDR3 length: 14
J gene: TRBJ2-1
clone size: .
V gene: TRBV2
D gene: TRBD2

CDR3 DNA: TGTGCCAGCAGTATGGTGGGTCGGGGCAATGAGCAGTTCTTC
CDR3 protein: CASSMVGRGNEQFF
CDR3 length: 14
J gene: TRBJ2-1
clone size: once
V gene: TRBV6-2/TRBV6-3
D gene: .

CDR3 DNA: TGCAGTGCTAGCCCCAACAATGAGCAGTTCTTC
CDR3 protein: CSASPNNEQFF
CDR3 length: 11
J gene: TRBJ2-1
clone size: .
V gene: TRBV20-1
D gene: .